This T cell receptor beta chain was retrieved from a study of blood T cell repertoires in COVID-19. Study at large: There were acute and convalescent COVID-19 samples, and they came from the United States, Italy and Spain. T cells, B-cell-depleted T cells, or PBMCs provided the cDNA or gDNA that served as material.

Original methodology: Nucleated cell number was recorded as an estimate derived from reference gene primer amplification. Only in-frame clones appear in the TCRdb table, and some are missing; sequencing was by immunoSEQ multiplex PCR. D and trimming come from the DNA, and the V and J calls and clone size come from that table. The sample includes about 290,000 clones, just over 85% seen only once; the top ten take 2.5% to 3.5%. The CDR3 loop spans 15 amino acids. Germline V lookup: CDR1 MDHEN, CDR2 SYDVKM. V dropped 4 bases and J dropped 4; count of bases not matched to a gene: 8. This rearrangement joins TRBV28 to TRBJ1-2, with 8 bases aligning to TRBD1. The sample taken for sequencing was peripheral blood. The source of this sequence is a woman aged 30 to 39 with active or convalescent COVID-19. The CDR3 sequence is CASSWPGQASYGYTF. CDR3 nucleotide sequence: TGTGCCAGCAGTTGGCCGGGACAGGCCTCCTATGGCTACACCTTC.